This is a list of T cell receptor beta chains from one sample in a study of blood T cell repertoires in COVID-19. Produced via immunoSEQ multiplex PCR; TCRdb's table is partial and in-frame only. The repertoire consists of about 430,000 clones, with 85% to 90% occurring once and the leading ten covering roughly 1.1%. Sequencing was carried out using PBMCs or T cells enriched from blood (not recorded which). The receptors come from a man aged 25-45 years who had recovered from COVID-19. CDR3s include the opening cysteine and the closing phenylalanine or tryptophan. The D gene is left open where the match is weak. Rows may omit the clone size; those that give it use once, few, many or a size class.

V	J	D	size	CDR3	DNA
TRBV3-1/TRBV3-2	TRBJ2-1	-	-	CASSPLGGNNNEQFF	TGTGCCAGCAGCCCCCTCGGGGGTAACAACAATGAGCAGTTCTTC
TRBV27	TRBJ2-2	TRBD1	-	CASSLFRGLRTGELFF	TGTGCCAGCAGTTTATTTAGGGGGCTAAGAACCGGGGAGCTGTTTTTT
TRBV6-1	TRBJ2-5	-	-	CASSEGGGETQYF	TGTGCCAGCAGTGAAGGAGGGGGAGAGACCCAGTACTTC
TRBV28	TRBJ1-6	-	-	CASSSGSPLHF	TGTGCCAGCAGTTCCGGGTCACCCCTCCACTTT
TRBV7-2	TRBJ2-3	-	-	CASSLQGIYTDTQYF	TGTGCCAGCAGCTTGCAGGGTATCTACACAGATACGCAGTATTTT
TRBV11-3	TRBJ2-1	TRBD2	-	CASSRYQIGTSGRTEQFF	TGTGCCAGCAGCCGTTACCAGATCGGGACTAGCGGGAGGACCGAGCAGTTCTTC
TRBV28	TRBJ1-1	-	-	CASSLFIAEAFF	TGTGCCAGCAGTTTATTTATCGCTGAAGCTTTCTTT
TRBV9	TRBJ2-7	TRBD1	once	CASAGGDRADEQYF	TGTGCCAGCGCAGGGGGGGACAGGGCCGACGAGCAGTACTTC
TRBV21-1	TRBJ2-5	-	-	CASSKVSRAETQYF	TGTGCCAGCAGCAAAGTCTCCAGGGCAGAGACCCAGTACTTC
TRBV11-1	TRBJ2-3	-	-	CASSLQTGGGTDTQYF	TGTGCCAGCAGCTTACAAACAGGGGGGGGCACAGATACGCAGTATTTT
TRBV7-9	TRBJ2-1	-	once	CASSLEHNEQFF	TGTGCCAGCAGCTTAGAGCACAATGAGCAGTTCTTC
TRBV6-5	TRBJ2-1	TRBD1	-	CASSYGTAYNEQFF	TGTGCCAGCAGTTACGGGACAGCATACAATGAGCAGTTCTTC
TRBV27	TRBJ2-2	-	-	CASTPIGGNDWELFF	TGTGCCAGCACCCCCATCGGGGGTAACGATTGGGAGCTGTTTTTT
TRBV7-3	TRBJ1-5	-	once	CASSSPLRTPNQPQHF	TGTGCCAGCAGCTCTCCCCTGAGGACACCTAATCAGCCCCAGCATTTT
TRBV6-4	TRBJ1-1	-	-	CASSDSQGLDSEAFF	TGTGCCAGCAGTGACTCCCAGGGGCTCGACTCTGAAGCTTTCTTT
TRBV2	TRBJ2-5	TRBD2	-	CASRGLAGARETQYF	TGTGCCAGCAGAGGACTAGCGGGAGCTCGAGAGACCCAGTACTTC
TRBV5-1	TRBJ2-2	TRBD2	-	CASSLEGPSGLANTGELFF	TGCGCCAGCAGCTTGGAAGGACCGTCGGGACTAGCTAACACCGGGGAGCTGTTTTTT
TRBV10-3	TRBJ2-1	TRBD2	once	CATASGGYNEQFF	TGTGCCACGGCTAGCGGTGGCTACAATGAGCAGTTCTTC
TRBV27	TRBJ1-1	-	-	CASSFSAHLTEAFF	TGTGCCAGCAGTTTTAGTGCCCACCTGACTGAAGCTTTCTTT
TRBV2	TRBJ2-6	TRBD1	-	CASSVSGQGPSGANVLTF	TGTGCCAGCAGTGTGTCGGGACAGGGACCTTCTGGGGCCAACGTCCTGACTTTC
TRBV6-5	TRBJ1-2	-	-	CASSFRGFYGYTF	TGTGCCAGCTCATTTAGGGGTTTCTATGGCTACACCTTC
TRBV28	TRBJ1-2	TRBD1	-	CASITPQTGGHGYTF	TGTGCCAGCATAACCCCCCAGACAGGGGGCCATGGCTACACCTTC
TRBV10-2	TRBJ2-7	TRBD1	once	CASSASGTGTYEQYF	TGCGCCAGCAGTGCGTCCGGGACAGGGACCTACGAGCAGTACTTC
TRBV7-2	TRBJ1-4	-	-	CASSRSSTTNEKLFF	TGTGCCAGCAGCAGATCAAGCACAACTAATGAAAAACTGTTTTTT
TRBV10-3	TRBJ1-2	TRBD1	-	CAISRDSYYGYTF	TGTGCCATCAGTAGGGACAGCTACTATGGCTACACCTTC
TRBV25-1	TRBJ1-1	TRBD1	-	CASRPPWTGQSGRTEAFF	TGTGCCAGCAGACCTCCATGGACAGGGCAATCGGGTAGGACTGAAGCTTTCTTT